Listed below are T cell receptor beta chains from one sample, sequenced in a study of T cell clones after liver transplantation. Here immunoSEQ multiplex PCR was the method, and the copy in TCRdb shows in-frame clones only, minus some. The table shows roughly 80,000 clones, with approximately 87% occurring only once. This specimen was CD4+ T cells from blood, taken at the 22-month timepoint. Receptors originate from a human patient who received a liver transplant. T cells may partly derive from the graft donor. Both conserved end residues are part of each CDR3. Each record gives: J gene, D gene, clone size, V gene, CDR3 protein, CDR3 DNA. The D gene is left open where the match is weak. Size tells how often a clone was seen (once, few, many) or the class of an expanded clone, and some rows leave it out.

>TRBJ1-1|TRBD1|NA|TRBV29-1
CSGGQTNTEAFF
TGCAGCGGGGGACAGACGAACACTGAAGCTTTCTTT
>TRBJ2-2|NA|once|TRBV6-1
CASGEGGFTGELFF
TGTGCCAGCGGGGAAGGGGGATTCACCGGGGAGCTGTTTTTT
>TRBJ1-2|NA|NA|TRBV28
CASMDSSYGYTF
TGTGCCAGCATGGACTCCAGTTATGGCTACACCTTC
>TRBJ1-3|NA|NA|TRBV30
CAWNKRTTSGNTIYF
TGTGCCTGGAACAAACGGACAACCTCTGGAAACACCATATATTTT
>TRBJ2-3|NA|NA|TRBV7-9
CASSLAGPPDTQYF
TGTGCCAGCAGCTTAGCCGGGCCACCAGATACGCAGTATTTT
>TRBJ2-7|NA|NA|TRBV5-6
CAGVTGECLREREQYF
TGTGCCGGGGTGACAGGGGAATGTTTGCGGGAGAGGGAGCAGTACTTC
>TRBJ2-7|TRBD2|NA|TRBV28
CATEVSGSPYEQYF
TGTGCCACTGAGGTAAGCGGGAGCCCCTACGAGCAGTACTTC
>TRBJ2-1|NA|NA|TRBV28
CASSLGSSFIDNEQFF
TGTGCCAGCAGTCTCGGGTCCAGTTTCATCGACAATGAGCAGTTCTTC
>TRBJ2-1|TRBD2|NA|TRBV5-4
CASSLDASGGGNEQFF
TGTGCCAGCAGCTTGGACGCTAGCGGGGGGGGCAATGAGCAGTTCTTC
>TRBJ2-3|TRBD1|few|TRBV2
CASRTGTGGTDTQYF
TGTGCCAGCAGAACCGGGACAGGGGGCACAGATACGCAGTATTTT
>TRBJ2-7|TRBD2|NA|TRBV4-3
CASSQDGSGAYEQYF
TGCGCCAGCAGCCAAGATGGGAGCGGGGCCTACGAGCAGTACTTC
>TRBJ2-7|NA|NA|TRBV6-1
CASSELHETYEQYF
TGTGCCAGCAGTGAACTACATGAGACCTACGAGCAGTACTTC
>TRBJ1-6|NA|NA|TRBV19
CASRSGGLNSPLHF
TGTGCCAGTAGATCGGGAGGCCTTAATTCACCCCTCCACTTT
>TRBJ2-7|NA|NA|TRBV9
CASSGRTADSYEQYF
TGTGCCAGCAGCGGGAGAACAGCCGACTCCTACGAGCAGTACTTC
>TRBJ1-4|NA|once|TRBV4-2
CASSQEQGREKLFF
TGTGCCAGCAGCCAAGAACAGGGTAGGGAAAAACTGTTTTTT